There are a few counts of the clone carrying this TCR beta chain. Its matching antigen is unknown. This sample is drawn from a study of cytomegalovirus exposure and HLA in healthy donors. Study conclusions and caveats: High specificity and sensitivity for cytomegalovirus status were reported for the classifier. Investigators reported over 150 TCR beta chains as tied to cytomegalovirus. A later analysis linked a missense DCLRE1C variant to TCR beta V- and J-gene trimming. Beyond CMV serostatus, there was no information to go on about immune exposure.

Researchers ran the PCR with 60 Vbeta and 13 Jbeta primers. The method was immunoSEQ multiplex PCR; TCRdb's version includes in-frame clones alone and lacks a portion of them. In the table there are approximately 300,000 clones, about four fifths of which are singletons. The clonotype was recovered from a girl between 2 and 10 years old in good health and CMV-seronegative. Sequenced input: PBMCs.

CDR3 residues: CAWSFLAGPDTQYF. CDR3 DNA: TGTGCCTGGAGTTTTTTAGCGGGACCAGATACGCAGTATTTT. The chain couples TRBV30 to TRBJ2-3; 8 nucleotides line up with TRBD2. The V and J ends lost 2 bases and 4 bases, in that order; junction bases with no gene match: 5. Germline assignment: CDR1 GTSNPN and CDR2 SVGIG (reference sequence). The CDR3 runs to 14 residues.